These 4 T cell receptor beta chains were all obtained from the same sample, sequenced in a study of T cell changes during pregnancy in multiple sclerosis. The assay was immunoSEQ multiplex PCR, and TCRdb's table has in-frame clones only and misses some. The sample has approximately 30,000 clones, roughly 91% seen once. Specimen: CD8+ T cells from peripheral blood mononuclear cells, collected before pregnancy. These receptors were obtained from a female donor with multiple sclerosis, enrolled in a pregnancy study.

This chain links TRBV13 with TRBJ1-2; the D is unclear. V lost 5 bases to trimming and J lost 4 bases, with 17 bases between them. The CDR3 is 15 residues long. In germline, CDR1 is PRHDT, CDR2 FYEKMQ (reference sequence). CDR3 residues: CASSTTPTLGYGYTF. The CDR3 region has the DNA TGTGCCAGCAGCACCACTCCGACACTAGGCTATGGCTACACCTTC.

In DNA form, the CDR3 reads TGTGCCAGCAGGCCAAGCGCGCACTATGGCTACACCTTC. Encoded protein: CASRPSAHYGYTF. The rearrangement uses TRBV7-8 and TRBJ1-2; no clear D gene. Trimming left V 6 bases short and J 3 bases short, with 11 bases between. The germline gives CDR1 SGHVS, CDR2 FQNEAQ. The CDR3 sequence is 13 residues long.

By its share, this clone is medium-sized. CDR3 DNA sequence: TGTGCCAGCAGTGACTCGGAGGGTGGAGATACGCAGTATTTT. Translation gives CASSDSEGGDTQYF. The chain is built from TRBV6-4 and TRBJ2-3, with D possibly matching TRBD2 (6 bases). The CDR3 covers 14 residues. V dropped 0 bases and J dropped 5 bases, with 9 bases sitting between them. From germline, CDR1 is MRHNA and CDR2 SNTAGT.

The genes are TRBV2 and TRBJ2-7; TRBD2 matches at 7 bases. V was pared by 1 base and J by 7 bases, with 1 base of the junction left unmatched. Per the germline V gene, CDR1 is SNHLY and CDR2 is FYNNEI. The CDR3 spans 12 residues. CDR3 residues: CASSEGAGEQYF. DNA for the CDR3: TGTGCCAGCAGTGAAGGAGCGGGAGAGCAGTACTTC. The whole variable domain, filled in from reference TRBV2 and TRBJ2-7, reads EPEVTQTPSHQVTQMGQEVILRCVPISNHLYFYWYRQILGQKVEFLVSFYNNEISEKSEIFDDQFSVERPDGSNFTLKIRSTKLEDSAMYFCASSEGAGEQYFGPGTRLTVT.